This T cell receptor beta chain was identified in a study of persistence of HIV-infected CD4 T cells. For the study at large: A couple of participants gave one leukapheresis sample; others gave up to roughly 180 mL blood repeatedly.

This CDR3 is 15 amino acids long. Per the germline V gene, CDR1 is MNHNY and CDR2 is SVGAGI (reference sequence). V lost 7 bases, J lost 1 base, and 9 bases stayed unmatched. The immunoSEQ assay was version 4, run in survey mode. Template was genomic DNA at 7.5 to 10 ng/uL, with up to 1 ug used per sample. The method was immunoSEQ multiplex PCR; TCRdb's version includes in-frame clones alone and lacks a portion of them. The sample shows over 15,000 clones, less than 75% of them seen only once. This clone counts as medium-sized. Its specificity is unknown. Stimulation used approximately 9.1 ug/mL lysate from CMV-infected fibroblasts. CD4+ T cells upregulating both CD40 ligand and CD69 were sorted as responding cells. Stimulated PBMCs had first been depleted of CD8+ T cells.

The V and J genes are TRBV6-6 and TRBJ2-5; TRBD2 matches 7 bases. Source: CD4+ T cells sorted from PBMCs after roughly 18-hour stimulation, taken from a patient who received antiretroviral therapy. The sequence came from an adult woman with HIV who was CMV-seropositive. The CDR3 region has the DNA TGTGCCAGCACCCTAGAGGGACTAATCCAAGAGACCCAGTACTTC. This gives the protein CASTLEGLIQETQYF.